This TCR beta chain was captured in a study of T cell responses to AZD1222 COVID-19 vaccine. Sequencing used immunoSEQ multiplex PCR; TCRdb keeps in-frame clones, though not all of them. This table holds tens of thousands of clones, around 73% found once. Trimming removed 4 bases from V and 15 bases from J, with 13 bases in between. In germline, CDR1 is SGHDN, CDR2 FVKESK. The CDR3 totals 11 residues. This rearrangement joins TRBV14 to TRBJ2-1; the D call may be TRBD1 or TRBD2 (5 bases each). The clonotype comes from an adult in good health. This specimen consisted of peripheral blood, obtained on day 0 of AZD1222 vaccination. CDR3 coding DNA: TGTGCCAGCAGCCGGCGAGGGGAACCGTTCTTC. Amino acid sequence: CASSRRGEPFF.